Listed below are T cell receptor beta chains from one sample, sequenced in a study of beta chain features in type 1 diabetes. Clones were read by immunoSEQ multiplex PCR, and TCRdb kept only the in-frame ones, dropping some. The profile shows roughly 230,000 clones, 9.6% of them singletons. The sample comprised naive CD4+ T cells from blood. The receptors here all came from a woman under 30 in good health. Each CDR3 is given with its conserved first and last residue. D genes are given only for firm matches. Not every row has a clone size; where given, it reads once, few, many or a size class.

TRBD1 few TRBJ2-7 TRBV5-1 14 CASSLGQGHHEQYF TGCGCCAGCAGCTTGGGACAGGGGCACCACGAGCAGTACTTC
NA NA TRBJ2-1 TRBV11-2 15 CASSSNSGSYNEQFF TGTGCCAGCAGCTCGAACAGTGGCTCCTACAATGAGCAGTTCTTC
NA few TRBJ2-2 TRBV28 13 CAAGTANTGELFF TGTGCCGCCGGAACAGCGAACACCGGGGAGCTGTTTTTT
TRBD2 few TRBJ2-1 TRBV10-3 17 CAISEDLASGGYNEQFF TGTGCCATCAGTGAGGATTTGGCTAGCGGGGGATACAATGAGCAGTTCTTC
TRBD1 NA TRBJ2-1 TRBV19 16 CASSTYRGFSNNEQFF TGTGCCAGTAGTACTTACAGGGGGTTCTCGAACAATGAGCAGTTCTTC
NA NA TRBJ2-7 TRBV5-6 15 CASSFLSSSSYEQYF TGTGCCAGCAGCTTCCTGAGTTCTAGCTCCTACGAGCAGTACTTC
NA few TRBJ2-3 TRBV4-2 17 CASSPSSRGASTDTQYF TGTGCCAGCAGCCCCTCTTCTCGCGGGGCTAGCACAGATACGCAGTATTTT
NA NA TRBJ2-7 TRBV27 16 CASSLPSRTKIYEQYF TGTGCCAGCAGTTTACCAAGCCGGACAAAAATCTACGAGCAGTACTTC
NA NA TRBJ1-2 TRBV6-5 14 CASSYSTGGNGYTF TGTGCCAGCAGTTACTCGACGGGGGGCAATGGCTACACCTTC
TRBD2 NA TRBJ2-4 TRBV19 20 CASSANPGLAGLLAKNIQYF TGTGCCAGTAGTGCCAATCCGGGACTAGCGGGCCTACTAGCCAAAAACATTCAGTACTTC
NA NA TRBJ1-1 TRBV5-1 14 CASSLSLRNTEAFF TGCGCCAGCAGCTTGTCCCTCCGGAACACTGAAGCTTTCTTT
TRBD2 few TRBJ2-7 TRBV19 13 CATSGRAGYEQYF TGTGCCACTAGCGGGAGGGCCGGATACGAGCAGTACTTC
TRBD2 NA TRBJ2-1 TRBV5-1 14 CASSELAGGREQFF TGCGCCAGCAGCGAATTAGCGGGAGGGCGTGAGCAGTTCTTC
TRBD1 NA TRBJ1-2 TRBV2 14 CASTSRTGDYGYTF TGTGCCAGCACGAGTAGGACAGGGGATTATGGCTACACCTTC
TRBD1 NA TRBJ2-7 TRBV27 15 CASSPSTGYSYEQYF TGTGCCAGCAGTCCCTCGACAGGGTACTCCTACGAGCAGTACTTC
TRBD1 few TRBJ1-3 TRBV7-2 16 CASSNRQGFSGNTIYF TGTGCCAGCAGTAATAGACAGGGTTTCTCTGGAAACACCATATATTTT
TRBD2 few TRBJ2-7 TRBV9 18 CASSVFPGGGEEGYEQYF TGTGCCAGCAGCGTCTTCCCGGGGGGGGGCGAGGAGGGCTACGAGCAGTACTTC
TRBD1 few TRBJ1-2 TRBV6-5 14 CASSPLQGARGYTF TGTGCCAGCAGTCCCCTCCAGGGGGCTCGTGGCTACACCTTC
NA few TRBJ2-3 TRBV7-9 15 CASSLVAGKADTQYF TGTGCCAGCAGCTTAGTGGCGGGGAAGGCAGATACGCAGTATTTT
TRBD1 NA TRBJ2-3 TRBV5-1 16 CASSPTGGTGTDTQYF TGCGCCAGCAGCCCTACAGGGGGCACGGGCACAGATACGCAGTATTTT
NA few TRBJ2-2 TRBV6-6 14 CASTFGENTGELFF TGTGCCAGTACTTTCGGGGAGAACACCGGGGAGCTGTTTTTT
NA few TRBJ1-5 TRBV2 15 CASSSNAGSNQPQHF TGTGCCAGCAGCTCAAATGCAGGTAGCAATCAGCCCCAGCATTTT
NA NA TRBJ2-5 TRBV5-4 15 CASSLAGGRQETQYF TGTGCCAGCAGCTTGGCCGGGGGGCGACAAGAGACCCAGTACTTC
NA NA TRBJ1-5 TRBV11-2 16 CASSLDLTGPNQPQHF TGTGCCAGCAGCTTAGATCTAACAGGGCCCAATCAGCCCCAGCATTTT
TRBD2 NA TRBJ2-3 TRBV5-4 16 CASSLGGLAGLDTQYF TGTGCCAGCAGCTTGGGTGGACTAGCGGGATTAGATACGCAGTATTTT
NA NA TRBJ1-5 TRBV6-6 13 CASIQQIFQPQHF TGTGCCAGCATCCAACAGATCTTTCAGCCCCAGCATTTT
TRBD2 few TRBJ2-1 TRBV11-2 15 CASSFRLAANNEQFF TGTGCCAGCAGCTTTCGACTAGCGGCAAACAATGAGCAGTTCTTC
TRBD2 NA TRBJ2-5 TRBV7-9 18 CASSFSLAGGAYQETQYF TGTGCCAGCAGCTTTTCACTAGCGGGGGGAGCGTACCAAGAGACCCAGTACTTC
NA few TRBJ2-5 TRBV4-1 13 CASSQYFPETQYF TGCGCCAGCAGCCAATACTTCCCCGAGACCCAGTACTTC
TRBD1 few TRBJ2-7 TRBV27 15 CASRRQGGSSYEQYF TGTGCCAGCAGACGACAGGGGGGGAGCTCCTACGAGCAGTACTTC
NA few TRBJ2-3 TRBV7-7 13 CASSHGLADTQYF TGTGCCAGCAGCCACGGACTGGCAGATACGCAGTATTTT
NA NA TRBJ1-1 TRBV2 13 CASRGEENTEAFF TGTGCCAGCAGGGGAGAGGAAAACACTGAAGCTTTCTTT
NA few TRBJ2-7 TRBV5-4 12 CASSLPAGEQYF TGTGCCAGCAGCTTACCGGCGGGCGAGCAGTACTTC
TRBD2 NA TRBJ2-5 TRBV7-2 16 CASRFGLAGGQETQYF TGTGCCAGCAGATTTGGACTAGCGGGGGGGCAGGAGACCCAGTACTTC
TRBD2 NA TRBJ2-5 TRBV19 16 CASSTSSGGTLETQYF TGTGCCAGTAGCACCTCTAGCGGGGGGACCTTAGAGACCCAGTACTTC
TRBD2 many TRBJ2-3 TRBV7-2 15 CASSGRGRDTDTQYF TGTGCCAGCAGCGGACGGGGGAGGGACACAGATACGCAGTATTTT
TRBD1 NA TRBJ2-5 TRBV2 14 CASSEWTGRETQYF TGTGCCAGCAGTGAATGGACAGGAAGAGAGACCCAGTACTTC
NA few TRBJ2-3 TRBV12-5 14 CASGLTRLADTQYF TGTGCTAGTGGTTTGACCCGATTAGCAGATACGCAGTATTTT
NA NA TRBJ2-7 TRBV10-3 14 CAISEFTSSYEQYF TGTGCCATCAGTGAGTTTACTAGCTCCTACGAGCAGTACTTC
NA NA TRBJ1-4 TRBV5-1 13 CASSSHLGEKLFF TGCGCCAGCAGCTCACACCTCGGGGAAAAACTGTTTTTT
TRBD1 few TRBJ2-7 TRBV5-4 16 CASSLGPDRDIYEQYF TGTGCCAGCAGCTTGGGTCCGGACAGGGATATCTACGAGCAGTACTTC
TRBD2 NA TRBJ2-1 TRBV5-1 17 CASSFKFGTSGPDEQFF TGCGCCAGCAGCTTTAAGTTTGGGACTAGCGGACCGGATGAGCAGTTCTTC
TRBD1 NA TRBJ2-2 TRBV6-1 14 CASSDRGASGELFF TGTGCCAGCTCAGACAGGGGGGCGTCCGGGGAGCTGTTTTTT
TRBD2 many TRBJ2-5 TRBV7-9 15 CASSFTAGGGETQYF TGTGCCAGCAGCTTTACAGCGGGAGGCGGGGAGACCCAGTACTTC
NA NA TRBJ1-1 TRBV11-2 13 CASSSDRHTEAFF TGTGCCAGCAGTTCCGACAGACACACTGAAGCTTTCTTT
TRBD1 few TRBJ2-7 TRBV6-5 15 CASSSYRGASYEQYF TGTGCCAGCAGCAGTTACAGGGGCGCATCCTACGAGCAGTACTTC
TRBD2 few TRBJ2-1 TRBV2 16 CASSDGLGGVYNEQFF TGTGCCAGCAGTGACGGGTTGGGGGGGGTCTACAATGAGCAGTTCTTC
NA NA TRBJ2-7 TRBV5-1 15 CASSLLVRQAYEQYF TGCGCCAGCAGCTTGCTTGTGAGACAGGCCTACGAGCAGTACTTC
TRBD2 NA TRBJ2-3 TRBV5-1 16 CASSLPALGGSDTQYF TGCGCCAGCAGCTTGCCGGCTCTGGGGGGGTCGGATACGCAGTATTTT
NA NA TRBJ2-3 TRBV30 15 CAWSTTVWNTDTQYF TGTGCCTGGAGTACTACGGTCTGGAACACAGATACGCAGTATTTT
TRBD1 few TRBJ2-1 TRBV27 15 CASSFRTGGLNEQFF TGTGCCAGCAGTTTCCGGACAGGGGGACTCAATGAGCAGTTCTTC
TRBD2 NA TRBJ2-7 TRBV7-8 17 CASSLGISGGASWEQYF TGTGCCAGCAGCTTGGGGATTAGCGGGGGGGCGTCGTGGGAGCAGTACTTC
NA few TRBJ1-5 TRBV19 13 CASSIDGDQPQHF TGTGCCAGTAGTATAGACGGGGATCAGCCCCAGCATTTT
NA many TRBJ2-1 TRBV7-2 13 CASSFERRNEQFF TGTGCCAGCAGCTTCGAACGGAGGAATGAGCAGTTCTTC
NA few TRBJ1-1 TRBV6-5 15 CASRPPGGRNTEAFF TGTGCCAGTCGTCCCCCAGGAGGGAGGAACACTGAAGCTTTCTTT
TRBD2 few TRBJ2-1 TRBV4-2 18 CASSRKTAASGDMYEQFF TGTGCCAGCAGCCGAAAGACGGCGGCTAGCGGGGATATGTATGAGCAGTTCTTC
NA NA TRBJ1-2 TRBV7-9 12 CASSLGTKGYTF TGTGCCAGCAGCTTAGGGACAAAAGGCTACACCTTC